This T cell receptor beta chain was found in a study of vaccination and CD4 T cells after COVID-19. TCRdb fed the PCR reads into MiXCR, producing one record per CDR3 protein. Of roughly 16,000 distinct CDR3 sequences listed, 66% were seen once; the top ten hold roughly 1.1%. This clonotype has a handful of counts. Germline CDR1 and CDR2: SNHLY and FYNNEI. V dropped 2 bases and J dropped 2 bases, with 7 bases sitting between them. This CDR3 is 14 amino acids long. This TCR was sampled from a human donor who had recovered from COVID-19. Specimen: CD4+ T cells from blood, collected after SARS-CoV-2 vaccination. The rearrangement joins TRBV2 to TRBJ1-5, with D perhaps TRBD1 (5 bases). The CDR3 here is CASSEQGRNQPQHF. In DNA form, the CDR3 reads TGTGCCAGCAGTGAACAGGGCCGCAATCAGCCCCAGCATTTT.